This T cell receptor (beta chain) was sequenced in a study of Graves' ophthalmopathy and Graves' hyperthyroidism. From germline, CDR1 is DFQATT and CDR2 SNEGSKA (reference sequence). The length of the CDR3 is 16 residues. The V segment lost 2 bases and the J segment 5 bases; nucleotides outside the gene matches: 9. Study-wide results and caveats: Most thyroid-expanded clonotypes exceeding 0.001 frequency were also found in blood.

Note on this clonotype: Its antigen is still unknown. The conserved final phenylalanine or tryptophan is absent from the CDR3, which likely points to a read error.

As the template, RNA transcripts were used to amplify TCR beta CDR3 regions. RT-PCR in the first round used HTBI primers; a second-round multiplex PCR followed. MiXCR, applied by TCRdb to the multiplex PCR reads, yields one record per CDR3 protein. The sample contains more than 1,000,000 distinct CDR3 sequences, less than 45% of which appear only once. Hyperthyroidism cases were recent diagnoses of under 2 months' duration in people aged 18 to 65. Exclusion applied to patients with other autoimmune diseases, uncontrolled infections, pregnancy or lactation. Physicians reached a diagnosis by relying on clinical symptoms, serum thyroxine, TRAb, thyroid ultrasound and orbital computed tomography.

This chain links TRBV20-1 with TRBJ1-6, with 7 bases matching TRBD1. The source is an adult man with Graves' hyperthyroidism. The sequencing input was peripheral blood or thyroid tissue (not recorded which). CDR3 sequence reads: CSARSSGQDNNSPLHV. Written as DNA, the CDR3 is TGCAGTGCTAGAAGTTCCGGACAGGATAATAATTCACCCCTCCACGTT.